This T cell receptor (beta chain) was sequenced in a study of blood T cell repertoires in COVID-19. Study-level information: Both acute and convalescent COVID-19 samples were obtained from the United States, Italy and Spain. Sources were T cells, B-cell-depleted T cells, or PBMCs; the material itself was cDNA or gDNA.

CDR1 SNHLY and CDR2 FYNNEI come from the germline V gene. Trimming pared 3 bases from V and 6 bases from J, leaving 9 bases between. The CDR3 is 13 amino acids. Sequencing was performed with immunoSEQ multiplex PCR; in TCRdb, only in-frame clones are kept and a portion is missing. The repertoire holds 210,000 or so clones, with 90% as singletons. The source material was peripheral blood. This clonotype was obtained from a man aged 25-45 years with COVID-19, enrolled during active disease. The chain recombines TRBV2 with TRBJ2-1; possible D gene TRBD1, 5 bases. This chain's CDR3 is CASSETASNEQFF. CDR3 nucleotides: TGTGCCAGCAGTGAGACAGCGTCCAATGAGCAGTTCTTC.